A single T cell receptor (beta chain) is shown here with its context. The antigen is not known. The V segment lost 0 bases and the J segment 9 bases; nucleotides outside the gene matches: 8. CDR1 and CDR2 from the germline V gene are MNHNY and SVGAGI (reference sequence). The length of the CDR3 is 16 residues. The data stem from a study of OX40 agonist ivuxolimab in advanced cancers. Study background: Patients were 82.7% male with ages roughly 23 to 79, mean roughly 55.

General study findings and limits: Partly responding patients at 0.1-3.0 mg/kg showed some of the smallest clonal expansion.

Profiling relied on immunoSEQ multiplex PCR, and the TCRdb table lists in-frame clones only, not all of them. This table has tens of thousands of clones, approximately 89% appearing once. This chain uses TRBV6-6 with TRBJ2-1; 10 nucleotides agree with TRBD2. The clonotype originates from an adult with an advanced solid tumor such as melanoma, head and neck, liver or kidney cancer. Specimen: CD4+ or CD8+ T cells sorted from blood, collected in a trial of the OX40 agonist ivuxolimab. The CDR3 DNA is TGTGCCAGCAGTTACTCGTACCGGACTAGCGGTGGTGAGCAGTTCTTC. The encoded protein is CASSYSYRTSGGEQFF.